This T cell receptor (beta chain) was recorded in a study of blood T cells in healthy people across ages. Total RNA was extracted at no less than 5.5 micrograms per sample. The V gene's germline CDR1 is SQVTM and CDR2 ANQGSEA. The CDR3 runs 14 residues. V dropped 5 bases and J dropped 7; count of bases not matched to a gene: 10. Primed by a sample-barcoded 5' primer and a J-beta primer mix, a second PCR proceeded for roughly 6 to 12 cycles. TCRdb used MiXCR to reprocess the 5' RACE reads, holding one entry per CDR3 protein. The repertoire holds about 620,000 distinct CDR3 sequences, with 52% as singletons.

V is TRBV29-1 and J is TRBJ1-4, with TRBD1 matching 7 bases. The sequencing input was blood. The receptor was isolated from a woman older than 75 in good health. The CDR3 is CSVPDLQGVEKLFF. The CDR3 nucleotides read TGCAGCGTTCCAGACCTCCAGGGGGTTGAAAAACTGTTTTTT.